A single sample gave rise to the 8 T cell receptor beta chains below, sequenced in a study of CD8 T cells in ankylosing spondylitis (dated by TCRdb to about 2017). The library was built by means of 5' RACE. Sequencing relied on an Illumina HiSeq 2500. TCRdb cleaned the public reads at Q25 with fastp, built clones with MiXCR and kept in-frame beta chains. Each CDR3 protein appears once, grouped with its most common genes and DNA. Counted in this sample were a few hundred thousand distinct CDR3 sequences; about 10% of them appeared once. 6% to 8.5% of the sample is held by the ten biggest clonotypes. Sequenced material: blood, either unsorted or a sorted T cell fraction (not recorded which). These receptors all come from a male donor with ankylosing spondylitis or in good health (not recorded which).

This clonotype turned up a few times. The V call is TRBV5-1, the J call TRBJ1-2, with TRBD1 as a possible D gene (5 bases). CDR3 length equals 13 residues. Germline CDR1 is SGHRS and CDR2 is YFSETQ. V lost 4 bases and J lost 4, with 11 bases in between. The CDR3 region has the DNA TGCGCCAGCAGCCCTTACAGGACCTATGGCTACACCTTC. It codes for CASSPYRTYGYTF.

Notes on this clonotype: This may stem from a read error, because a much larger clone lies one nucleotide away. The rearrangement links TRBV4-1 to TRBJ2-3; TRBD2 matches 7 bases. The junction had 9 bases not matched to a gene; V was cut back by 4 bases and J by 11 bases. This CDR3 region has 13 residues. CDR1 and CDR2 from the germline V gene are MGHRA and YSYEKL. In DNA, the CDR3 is TGCGCCAGCAGCCTCGGGACTATTGGTATGCAGTATTTT. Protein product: CASSLGTIGMQYF.

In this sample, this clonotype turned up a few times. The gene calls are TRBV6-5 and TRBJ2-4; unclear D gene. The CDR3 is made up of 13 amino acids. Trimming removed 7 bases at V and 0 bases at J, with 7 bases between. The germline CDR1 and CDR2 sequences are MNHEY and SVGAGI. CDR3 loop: CASNTQAKNIQYF. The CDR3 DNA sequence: TGTGCCAGCAATACTCAAGCCAAAAACATTCAGTACTTC.

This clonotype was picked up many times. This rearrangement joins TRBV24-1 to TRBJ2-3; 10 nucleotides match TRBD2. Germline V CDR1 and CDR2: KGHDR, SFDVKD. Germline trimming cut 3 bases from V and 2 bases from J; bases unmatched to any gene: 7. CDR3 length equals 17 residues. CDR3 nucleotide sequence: TGTGCCACCAGTGATCGGACTAGCGGTCGCTACACAGATACGCAGTATTTT. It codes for CATSDRTSGRYTDTQYF.

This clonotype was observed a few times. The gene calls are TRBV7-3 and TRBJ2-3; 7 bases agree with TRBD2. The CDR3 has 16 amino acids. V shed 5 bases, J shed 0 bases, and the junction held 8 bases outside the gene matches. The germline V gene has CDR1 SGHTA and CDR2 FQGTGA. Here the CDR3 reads CASSQLAGGSTDTQYF. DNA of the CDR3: TGTGCCAGCAGCCAACTTGCCGGGGGGAGCACAGATACGCAGTATTTT.

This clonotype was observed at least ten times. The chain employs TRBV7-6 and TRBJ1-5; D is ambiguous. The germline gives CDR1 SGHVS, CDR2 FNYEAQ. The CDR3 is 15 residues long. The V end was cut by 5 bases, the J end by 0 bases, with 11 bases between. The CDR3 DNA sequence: TGTGCCAGCAGCCCGTCGGCGGATAGCAATCAGCCCCAGCATTTT. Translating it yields CASSPSADSNQPQHF.

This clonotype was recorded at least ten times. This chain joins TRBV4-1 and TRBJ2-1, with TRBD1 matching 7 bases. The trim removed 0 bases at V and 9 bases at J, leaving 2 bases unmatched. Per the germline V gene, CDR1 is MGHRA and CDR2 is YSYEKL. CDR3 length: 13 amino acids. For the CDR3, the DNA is TGCGCCAGCAGCCAAGAATCAGGGGGTGAGCAGTTCTTC. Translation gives CASSQESGGEQFF.

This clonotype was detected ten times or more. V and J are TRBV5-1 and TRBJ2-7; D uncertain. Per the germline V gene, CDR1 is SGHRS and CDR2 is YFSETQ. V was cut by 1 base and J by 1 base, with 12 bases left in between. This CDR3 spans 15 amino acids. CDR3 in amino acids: CASSLWSVRSYEQYF. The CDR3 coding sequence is TGCGCCAGCAGCTTGTGGTCGGTCAGATCCTACGAGCAGTACTTC.